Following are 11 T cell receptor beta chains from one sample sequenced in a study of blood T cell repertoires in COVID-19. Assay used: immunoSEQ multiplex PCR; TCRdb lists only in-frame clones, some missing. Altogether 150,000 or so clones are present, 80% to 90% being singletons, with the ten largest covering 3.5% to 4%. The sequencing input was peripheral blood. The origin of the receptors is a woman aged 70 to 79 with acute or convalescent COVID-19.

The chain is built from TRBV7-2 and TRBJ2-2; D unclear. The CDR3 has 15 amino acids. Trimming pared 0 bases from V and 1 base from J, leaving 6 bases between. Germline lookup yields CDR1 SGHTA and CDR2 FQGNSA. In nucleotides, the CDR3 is TGTGCCAGCAGCTTAGCCCGCGGGAACACCGGGGAGCTGTTTTTT. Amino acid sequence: CASSLARGNTGELFF.

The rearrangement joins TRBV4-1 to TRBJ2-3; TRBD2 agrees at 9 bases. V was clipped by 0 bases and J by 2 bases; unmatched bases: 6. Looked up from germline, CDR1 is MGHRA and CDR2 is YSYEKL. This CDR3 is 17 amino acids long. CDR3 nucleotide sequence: TGCGCCAGCAGCCAAGATTTCCTAGCGGGGACCACAGATACGCAGTATTTT. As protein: CASSQDFLAGTTDTQYF.

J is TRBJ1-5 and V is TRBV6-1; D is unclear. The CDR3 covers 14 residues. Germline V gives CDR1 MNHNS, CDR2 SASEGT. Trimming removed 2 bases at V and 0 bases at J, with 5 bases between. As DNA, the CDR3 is TGTGCCAGCAGTGAAAACTATAGCAATCAGCCCCAGCATTTT. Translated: CASSENYSNQPQHF.

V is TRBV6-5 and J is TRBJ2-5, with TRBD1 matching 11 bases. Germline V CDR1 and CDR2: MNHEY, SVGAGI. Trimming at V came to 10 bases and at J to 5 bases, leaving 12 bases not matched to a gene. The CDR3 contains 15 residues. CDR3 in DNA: TGTGCCATCCGGGACAGGGGGATCGCGCAGGAGACCCAGTACTTC. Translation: CAIRDRGIAQETQYF.

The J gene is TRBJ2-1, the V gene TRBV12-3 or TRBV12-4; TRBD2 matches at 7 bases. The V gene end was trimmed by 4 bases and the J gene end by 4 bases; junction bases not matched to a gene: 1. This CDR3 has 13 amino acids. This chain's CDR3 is CASSSGGYNEQFF. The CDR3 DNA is TGTGCCAGCAGTTCGGGGGGATACAATGAGCAGTTCTTC.

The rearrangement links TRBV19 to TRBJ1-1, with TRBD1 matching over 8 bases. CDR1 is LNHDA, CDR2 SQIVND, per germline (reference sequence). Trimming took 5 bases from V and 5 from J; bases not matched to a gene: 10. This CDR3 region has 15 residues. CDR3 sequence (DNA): TGTGCCAGTAGTGGCTCCAGGGGGCCGTATACTGAAGCTTTCTTT. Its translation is CASSGSRGPYTEAFF.

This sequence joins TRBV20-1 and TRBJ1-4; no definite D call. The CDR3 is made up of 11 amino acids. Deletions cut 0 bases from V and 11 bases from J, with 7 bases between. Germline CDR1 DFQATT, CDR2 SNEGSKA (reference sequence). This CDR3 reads CSARDLQKLFF. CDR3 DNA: TGCAGTGCTAGAGATCTACAGAAACTGTTTTTT.

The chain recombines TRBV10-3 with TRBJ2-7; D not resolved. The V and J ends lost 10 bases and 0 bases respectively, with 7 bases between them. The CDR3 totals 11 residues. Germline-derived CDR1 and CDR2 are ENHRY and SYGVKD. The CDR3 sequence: CATAGSYEQYF. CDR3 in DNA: TGTGCCACCGCCGGCTCCTACGAGCAGTACTTC.

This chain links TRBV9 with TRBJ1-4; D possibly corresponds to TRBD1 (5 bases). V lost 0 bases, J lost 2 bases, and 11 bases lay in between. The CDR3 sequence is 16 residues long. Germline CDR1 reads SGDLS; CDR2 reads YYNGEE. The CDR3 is CASSVGPQGTNEKLFF. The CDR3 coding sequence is TGTGCCAGCAGCGTAGGTCCGCAGGGCACTAATGAAAAACTGTTTTTT.

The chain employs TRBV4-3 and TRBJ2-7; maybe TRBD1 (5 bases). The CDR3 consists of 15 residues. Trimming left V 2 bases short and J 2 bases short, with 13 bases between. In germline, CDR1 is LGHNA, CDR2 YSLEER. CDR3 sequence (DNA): TGCGCCAGCAGCCAATCTCTGACAGCGCCCTACGAGCAGTACTTC. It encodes CASSQSLTAPYEQYF.

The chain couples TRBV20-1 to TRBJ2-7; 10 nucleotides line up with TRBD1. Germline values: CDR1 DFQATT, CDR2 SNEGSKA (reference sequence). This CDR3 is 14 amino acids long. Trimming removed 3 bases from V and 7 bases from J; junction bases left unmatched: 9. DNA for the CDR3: TGCAGTGCTAGTCGTCGACAGGGGGCGAATGAGCAGTACTTC. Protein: CSASRRQGANEQYF.